These 20 T cell receptor beta chains originate from one sample sequenced in a study of cytomegalovirus exposure and HLA in healthy donors. It was with 60 Vbeta and 13 Jbeta primers that the PCR ran. The protocol was immunoSEQ multiplex PCR, while the TCRdb copy is restricted to in-frame clones and leaves out a portion. The table has 84,000 or so clones, approximately 80% seen once. Sequencing used PBMCs. These receptor sequences come from a man aged 30 to 39 in good health and CMV-seronegative.

This clone was seen a few times. This rearrangement joins TRBV5-4 to TRBJ1-1, with D perhaps TRBD1 (6 bases). The CDR3 runs to 14 residues. CDR1 is SGHNT, CDR2 YYREEE, per germline (reference sequence). V shed 4 bases and J shed 5 bases, with 15 bases lying between them. The CDR3 DNA sequence: TGTGCCAGCAGCCCCCAGGGGTTGGGAACTGAAGCTTTCTTT. Its translation: CASSPQGLGTEAFF.

The rearrangement joins TRBV6-5 to TRBJ2-1; tentatively, D is TRBD2 (6 bases). This CDR3 region has 12 residues. V was shortened by 5 bases and J by 10 bases, with 12 bases between the two germline ends. The germline V gene encodes CDR1 MNHEY and CDR2 SVGAGI. CDR3 DNA sequence: TGTGCCAGCAGTACCGGGACTTTGGAGCAGTTCTTC. It codes for CASSTGTLEQFF.

The chain combines TRBV7-9 with TRBJ1-4; 9 bases line up with TRBD1. Trimming cost V 1 base and J 8 bases; bases outside gene matches: 8. Germline V gives CDR1 SEHNR, CDR2 FQNEAQ (reference sequence). This CDR3 contains 16 residues. CDR3 amino acids: CASSLGQGVQEEKLFF. Written as DNA, the CDR3 is TGTGCCAGCAGCTTAGGACAGGGGGTACAGGAGGAAAAACTGTTTTTT.

The chain carries TRBV28 and TRBJ2-3, with TRBD2 identical over 8 bases. V lost 2 bases and J lost 2; bases outside the gene matches: 6. Germline V gene data show CDR1 as MDHEN and CDR2 as SYDVKM. CDR3 size: 16 residues. The CDR3 DNA is TGTGCCAGCAGTTTAGGTGTAGCGGGACCCACAGATACGCAGTATTTT. Translation gives CASSLGVAGPTDTQYF.

The chain uses TRBV7-9 and TRBJ1-2; D gene ambiguous. This CDR3 has 13 residues. The germline V gene has CDR1 SEHNR and CDR2 FQNEAQ (reference sequence). V dropped 2 bases and J dropped 5 bases, with 9 bases sitting between them. The CDR3 nucleotides are TGTGCCAGCAGCTTAATAACAGCTTATGGCTACACCTTC. It is translated as CASSLITAYGYTF.

This rearrangement joins TRBV7-6 to TRBJ2-7; tentative D call: TRBD1 (7 bases). The CDR3 runs to 15 residues. CDR1 SGHVS and CDR2 FNYEAQ come from the germline V gene. V lost 5 bases and J lost 2, with 16 bases in between. Here the CDR3 DNA reads TGTGCCAGCAGCCCATGGACAGGAGGGACCTACGAGCAGTACTTC. It codes for CASSPWTGGTYEQYF.

The chain links TRBV19 to TRBJ2-1; weak D call: TRBD1 (5 bases). V was shortened by 5 bases and J by 6 bases, with 14 bases between the two germline ends. Germline V CDR1 and CDR2: LNHDA, SQIVND (reference sequence). The CDR3 contains 14 residues. The DNA for the CDR3 is TGTGCCAGTAGTGCACACTGGCAGGGCAATGAGCAGTTCTTC. Protein: CASSAHWQGNEQFF. Filled out from reference TRBV19 and TRBJ2-1, the complete variable domain reads DGGITQSPKYLFRKEGQNVTLSCEQNLNHDAMYWYRQDPGQGLRLIYYSQIVNDFQKGDIAEGYSVSREKKESFPLTVTSAQKNPTAFYLCASSAHWQGNEQFFGPGTRLTVL.

The chain couples TRBV6-1 to TRBJ1-5, with D possibly being TRBD1 (6 bases). Germline CDR1 reads MNHNS; CDR2 reads SASEGT. The CDR3 loop spans 16 amino acids. V lost 3 bases and J 7 bases, leaving 19 bases between the germline ends. CDR3 loop: CASSEEEQGLGQPQHF. CDR3 bases: TGTGCCAGCAGTGAGGAGGAACAGGGTCTAGGGCAGCCCCAGCATTTT.

The chain has TRBV5-4 and TRBJ1-2, with 10 positions matching TRBD1. This CDR3 has 16 residues. J lost 4 bases, V lost 4 bases, and 10 bases had no gene match. Germline CDR1 reads SGHNT; CDR2 reads YYREEE (reference sequence). CDR3 DNA sequence: TGTGCCAGCAGCCCCGACAGGGGGCGGGTTGGCTATGGCTACACCTTC. It is translated as CASSPDRGRVGYGYTF.

The rearrangement joins TRBV28 to TRBJ1-2; 8 bases agree with TRBD1. J gave up 4 bases and V 4 bases, and 20 bases lay outside the gene matches. The CDR3 runs 19 residues. Germline lookup yields CDR1 MDHEN and CDR2 SYDVKM. As DNA, the CDR3 is TGTGCCAGCAGTTCCATTATATCCGGCCCAGGACAGGGAGTCTATGGCTACACCTTC. Residues: CASSSIISGPGQGVYGYTF.

The gene calls are TRBV5-6 and TRBJ1-2; 8 bases are shared with TRBD1. J lost 3 bases, V lost 4 bases, and 5 bases had no gene match. CDR1 SGHDT and CDR2 YYEEEE come from the germline V gene. The CDR3 covers 14 residues. The CDR3 DNA reads as TGTGCCAGCAGCCCGGGACAGGAGTACTATGGCTACACCTTC. Protein product: CASSPGQEYYGYTF.

The chain carries TRBV6-1 and TRBJ1-2, with unresolved D. V lost 2 bases and J lost 4, with 14 bases in between. This CDR3 has 15 amino acids. Germline V lookup: CDR1 MNHNS, CDR2 SASEGT. The CDR3: CASSERRERAYGYTF. The CDR3 DNA sequence: TGTGCCAGCAGTGAACGGAGGGAGCGGGCCTATGGCTACACCTTC.

The chain has TRBV19 and TRBJ2-4, with TRBD2 matching over 9 bases. The CDR3 is 18 residues long. Germline V CDR1 and CDR2: LNHDA, SQIVND (reference sequence). Germline trimming cut 5 bases from V and 1 base from J; bases unmatched to any gene: 12. The CDR3, as DNA: TGTGCCAGTAGTCCCCTCCGGCGGGAGGGCCCGGCCAAAAACATTCAGTACTTC. Translation gives CASSPLRREGPAKNIQYF.

The chain links TRBV7-2 to TRBJ2-7; 12 bases are shared with TRBD2. V trimming: 5 bases; J trimming: 4 bases; junction bases outside the gene matches: 6. The CDR3 consists of 15 residues. CDR1 SGHTA and CDR2 FQGNSA come from the germline V gene. The CDR3 DNA reads TGTGCCAGCAGCATGACTAGCGGGGGCCAGTACGAGCAGTACTTC. Translated: CASSMTSGGQYEQYF.

This chain links TRBV29-1 with TRBJ2-1; the match to TRBD2 covers 10 bases. V shed 6 bases, J shed 7 bases, and the junction held 6 bases outside the gene matches. CDR1 and CDR2 from the germline V gene are SQVTM and ANQGSEA. The CDR3 is made up of 13 amino acids. CDR3 DNA sequence: TGCAGCGTCGAAAGGACTAGCGGAAATGAGCAGTTCTTC. It yields the protein CSVERTSGNEQFF.

The chain employs TRBV4-2 and TRBJ2-7, with D unclear. Trimming took off 0 bases at V and 2 bases at J, with 5 bases between the two ends. The CDR3 spans 13 residues. Per the germline V gene, CDR1 is LGHNA and CDR2 is YNFKEQ. CDR3 in DNA: TGTGCCAGCAGCCAAGATCCAACCTACGAGCAGTACTTC. Protein sequence: CASSQDPTYEQYF.

The CDR3 region is CASSLGVDRGDGYTF. The CDR3 nucleotides are TGTGCCAGCAGCTTAGGAGTGGACAGGGGAGATGGCTACACCTTC. The chain is built from TRBV7-9 and TRBJ1-2; TRBD1 matches 9 bases. Losses at the gene ends were 1 base for V and 6 bases for J; bases not matched to a gene: 6. Germline values: CDR1 SEHNR, CDR2 FQNEAQ (reference sequence). The CDR3 length is 15 residues.

The V call is TRBV6-5, the J call TRBJ2-2, with 9 bases fitting TRBD1. CDR3 size: 14 residues. Trimming removed 10 bases from V and 6 bases from J; junction bases left unmatched: 9. Germline CDR1 and CDR2: MNHEY and SVGAGI. CDR3 sequence (DNA): TGTGCCACTTCCCGGGACAGGGTGGCCGGGGAGCTGTTTTTT. This gives the protein CATSRDRVAGELFF.

The gene calls are TRBV18 and TRBJ2-5; possible D gene TRBD1, 6 bases. Germline V CDR1 and CDR2: KGHSH, LQKENI. The CDR3 loop spans 14 amino acids. The V gene lost 2 bases and the J gene lost 1 base, with 8 bases spanning the gap. The CDR3 is CASSPGTTQETQYF. The CDR3 nucleotides read TGTGCCAGCTCACCAGGGACAACCCAAGAGACCCAGTACTTC.

This chain joins TRBV7-2 and TRBJ2-7, with a tentative D call TRBD2 (6 bases). The V gene's germline CDR1 is SGHTA and CDR2 FQGNSA. The CDR3 contains 13 residues. Trimming shortened V by 4 bases and J by 2 bases, and 9 bases separated the two germline ends. The CDR3 sequence: CASSWGLAYEQYF. CDR3 coding DNA: TGTGCCAGCAGCTGGGGACTCGCCTACGAGCAGTACTTC.